This record covers a single T cell receptor beta chain. These data come from a study of shared clonotypes between healthy human individuals. Libraries were prepared by immunoSEQ multiplex PCR; TCRdb keeps only in-frame clonotypes and omits some of them. This sample has fewer than 550,000 clones, with 60% to 80% found just once. Trimming cost V 3 bases and J 1 base, with 10 bases left between them. CDR1 and CDR2 (germline): SNHLY, FYNNEI. The CDR3 is 15 residues long. This sequence joins TRBV2 and TRBJ1-5; a possible D gene is TRBD1 (6 bases). This receptor was identified in a woman in her forties in good health. Some clones in this sample may be carry-over from other donors' samples. Sequencing was performed on PBMCs. CDR3 residues: CASSDQDRSNQPQHF. Here the CDR3 DNA reads TGTGCCAGCAGTGACCAGGACAGAAGCAATCAGCCCCAGCATTTT.